These 20 T cell receptor beta chains came from one sample sequenced in a study. Via MiXCR, TCRdb re-called the 5' RACE reads, giving one row per CDR3 protein. Seen here are 10,000 to 15,000 distinct CDR3 sequences, about 25% observed once, and the top ten hold less than 4%. Input material: naive CD4+ T cells sorted from blood. Documented subset: naive CD4+ T cells, CD4+CD45RA+CD25-. Receptors originate from a female donor with breast cancer.

This clonotype has a count of ten or more. This chain uses TRBV20-1 with TRBJ2-1; 7 bases are shared with TRBD2. V shed 1 base and J 4 bases; nucleotides not matched to a gene: 16. This CDR3 has 18 amino acids. Germline V lookup: CDR1 DFQATT, CDR2 SNEGSKA (reference sequence). Here the CDR3 reads CSARVTQTLAKRYNEQFF. The CDR3 DNA follows: TGCAGTGCTAGAGTGACCCAAACACTAGCGAAAAGATACAATGAGCAGTTCTTC.

There are many counts of this clonotype. The genes are TRBV18 and TRBJ1-2; D call uncertain. Looked up from germline, CDR1 is KGHSH and CDR2 is LQKENI. The CDR3 extends over 15 amino acids. Trimming stripped 3 bases from V and 7 bases from J, with 18 bases between. The DNA of the CDR3 is TGTGCCAGCTCACCTGCTCGGACGGGTTCTAGTGGCTACACCTTC. This translates into CASSPARTGSSGYTF.

Only a few counts were recorded for this clonotype. The chain couples TRBV3-1 to TRBJ1-1; maybe TRBD1 (5 bases). The V gene's germline CDR1 is LGHDT and CDR2 YNNKEL (reference sequence). The CDR3 consists of 15 residues. Between the trimmed V and J ends, which lost 3 bases and 4 bases, there was a span of 15 bases. CDR3 bases: TGTGCCAGCAGCCATAGCAGGGTTGGAGGCACTGAAGCTTTCTTT. It is translated as CASSHSRVGGTEAFF.

At least ten counts were recorded for this clonotype. This chain connects TRBV27 to TRBJ2-1, with 10 bases matching TRBD2. V lost 3 bases to trimming and J lost 1 base; unmatched junction nucleotides: 6. The CDR3 spans 17 residues. CDR1 is MNHEY, CDR2 SMNVEV, per germline (reference sequence). CDR3 amino acids: CASSLSGLATSYNEQFF. Written as DNA, the CDR3 is TGTGCCAGCAGTTTGTCGGGACTAGCGACATCCTACAATGAGCAGTTCTTC.

The J gene is TRBJ2-3, the V gene TRBV30; 12 nucleotides agree with TRBD2. This CDR3 has 14 amino acids. The V gene's germline CDR1 is GTSNPN and CDR2 SVGIG (reference sequence). J lost 2 bases, V lost 5 bases, and 2 bases had no gene match. The CDR3 nucleotides read TGTGCCTGGGGGACTAGCGGGCCCACAGATACGCAGTATTTT. Its translation is CAWGTSGPTDTQYF.

This clonotype was detected ten times or more. The V and J genes are TRBV5-5 and TRBJ2-7; 11 bases are a match to TRBD2. V lost 4 bases and J lost 3; bases outside the gene matches: 9. The CDR3 sequence is 16 residues long. In germline, CDR1 is SGHKS, CDR2 YYEKEE (reference sequence). This CDR3 is CASSGLSGLAVYEQYF. CDR3 in DNA: TGTGCCAGCAGCGGGCTCTCGGGACTAGCGGTCTACGAGCAGTACTTC.

The rearrangement uses TRBV20-1 and TRBJ1-5, with D hard to call. CDR1 DFQATT and CDR2 SNEGSKA come from the germline V gene (reference sequence). CDR3 length: 13 residues. Trimming removed 1 base at V and 2 bases at J, with 6 bases between. CDR3 region: CSARGACNQPQHF. The CDR3 nucleotides are TGCAGTGCTAGAGGGGCATGCAATCAGCCCCAGCATTTT.

This clonotype is medium-sized in the sample. V usage is TRBV3-1 and J usage is TRBJ2-1; D not resolved. The CDR3 length is 14 residues. V lost 5 bases and J lost 5, with 13 bases in between. Germline values: CDR1 LGHDT, CDR2 YNNKEL (reference sequence). CDR3 loop: CASSAWGSDNEQFF. For the CDR3, the DNA is TGTGCCAGCAGCGCCTGGGGAAGCGACAATGAGCAGTTCTTC.

The V and J genes are TRBV5-4 and TRBJ1-1; no firm D call. The V end lost 4 bases, the J end lost 1 base, and 11 bases lay between the germline ends. This CDR3 is 14 amino acids long. In germline, CDR1 is SGHNT, CDR2 YYREEE (reference sequence). For the CDR3, the DNA is TGTGCCAGCAGCCCAACCGACGGGAACACTGAAGCTTTCTTT. It translates to CASSPTDGNTEAFF.

A few counts support this clonotype. V is TRBV2 and J is TRBJ2-2; 7 positions match TRBD2. The germline V gene encodes CDR1 SNHLY and CDR2 FYNNEI. Losses at the gene ends were 3 bases for V and 2 bases for J; bases not matched to a gene: 9. This CDR3 is built from 17 residues. The CDR3 spells CASSDSAGLRNTGELFF. In DNA, the CDR3 is TGTGCCAGCAGTGATTCAGCGGGACTCCGAAACACCGGGGAGCTGTTTTTT. Based on the CDR3 plus reference TRBV2 and TRBJ2-2, the full variable domain is EPEVTQTPSHQVTQMGQEVILRCVPISNHLYFYWYRQILGQKVEFLVSFYNNEISEKSEIFDDQFSVERPDGSNFTLKIRSTKLEDSAMYFCASSDSAGLRNTGELFFGEGSRLTVL.

This clonotype was found many times. The chain couples TRBV7-6 to TRBJ2-2; 9 bases fit TRBD2. After removal of 5 bases from V and 4 bases from J, the junction contained 8 bases not matched to a gene. Per germline, CDR1 SGHVS and CDR2 FNYEAQ. This CDR3 contains 16 residues. CDR3 region: CASSPNSGSSTGELFF. CDR3 sequence (DNA): TGTGCCAGCAGCCCCAATAGCGGGAGCAGCACCGGGGAGCTGTTTTTT.

In its sample, this clonotype was seen a few times. The V and J genes are TRBV18 and TRBJ1-3; D remains ambiguous. V was cut by 2 bases and J by 4 bases, with 9 bases left in between. Germline CDR1 and CDR2: KGHSH and LQKENI. CDR3 size: 14 residues. In DNA form, the CDR3 reads TGTGCCAGCTCACCAGCCACAGCGGGAAACACCATATATTTT. Its protein product is CASSPATAGNTIYF. The full variable domain, its missing parts supplied by reference TRBV18 and TRBJ1-3, is NAGVMQNPRHLVRRRGQEARLRCSPMKGHSHVYWYRQLPEEGLKFMVYLQKENIIDESGMPKERFSAEFPKEGPSILRIQQVVRGDSAAYFCASSPATAGNTIYFGEGSWLTVV.

This clonotype is deemed medium-sized (0.01 to 0.1%). This chain uses TRBV7-9 with TRBJ2-1; a weak D match, TRBD2 (5 bases). Germline V lookup: CDR1 SEHNR, CDR2 FQNEAQ (reference sequence). V lost 5 bases, J lost 9 bases, and 14 bases lay in between. The CDR3 is 13 amino acids. The CDR3, as DNA: TGTGCCAGCAGCCCAACGATAGGGAGTGAGCAGTTCTTC. Amino acid sequence: CASSPTIGSEQFF.

This clonotype is judged medium-sized. The chain couples TRBV7-3 to TRBJ2-1, with TRBD2 matching 11 bases. Germline CDR1 and CDR2: SGHTA and FQGTGA. V dropped 2 bases and J dropped 6; count of bases not matched to a gene: 3. The CDR3 has 15 amino acids. Here the CDR3 DNA reads TGTGCCAGCAGCTTAGGACTAGCGGGTATCAATGAGCAGTTCTTC. Amino acids: CASSLGLAGINEQFF.

The table lists this clonotype with a few counts. Since a much larger clone is just one base distant, this may be a read error. The V and J genes are TRBV20-1 and TRBJ2-7; possible D gene TRBD2, 5 bases. Germline assignment: CDR1 DFQATT and CDR2 SNEGSKA (reference sequence). This CDR3 comprises 11 residues. The CDR3 spells CSASPDYEQHF. The CDR3, as DNA: TGCAGTGCTAGCCCTGACTACGAGCAGCACTTC.

This clonotype was detected many times. The CDR3 DNA reads as TGCAGCGTGTCGGACAGGGCGAGCTCTGGAAACACCATATATTTT. Protein product: CSVSDRASSGNTIYF. This chain uses TRBV29-1 with TRBJ1-3; 8 nucleotides align to TRBD1. The CDR3 loop spans 15 amino acids. Germline V lookup: CDR1 SQVTM, CDR2 ANQGSEA. Germline trimming cut 6 bases from V and 0 bases from J; bases unmatched to any gene: 7. The full variable domain, completed using reference TRBV29-1 and TRBJ1-3, is SAVISQKPSRDICQRGTSLTIQCQVDSQVTMMFWYRQQPGQSLTLIATANQGSEATYESGFVIDKFPISRPNLTFSTLTVSNMSPEDSSIYLCSVSDRASSGNTIYFGEGSWLTVV.

As for this clonotype: A much larger clonotype is one base distant, so this may be a read error. The CDR3 does not close with the conserved phenylalanine or tryptophan, likely indicating a read error. The chain recombines TRBV20-1 with TRBJ2-1, with 12 bases matching TRBD2. This CDR3 has 15 residues. The germline V gene encodes CDR1 DFQATT and CDR2 SNEGSKA (reference sequence). After removal of 7 bases from V and 9 bases from J, the junction contained 13 bases not matched to a gene. As DNA, the CDR3 is TGCAGTGTGGTACAGCTAGCGGGAGGGCTGGGTGAGCAGTTCGTC. Its translation: CSVVQLAGGLGEQFV.

Relative to its sample, this clonotype is medium-sized (0.01 to 0.1%). V usage is TRBV12-3 or TRBV12-4 and J usage is TRBJ2-1; 13 bases are a match to TRBD2. This CDR3 is 17 amino acids long. Unmatched junction bases numbered 8, after V lost 1 base and J lost 8 bases. Here the CDR3 DNA reads TGTGCCAGCAGTTTAGGTTGGACTAGCGGGAGAGGCTATGAGCAGTTCTTC. This gives the protein CASSLGWTSGRGYEQFF.

This clonotype was picked up a small number of times. The chain is built from TRBV11-2 and TRBJ2-1, with TRBD2 matching 10 bases. This CDR3 is built from 17 residues. V shed 6 bases and J 1 base; nucleotides not matched to a gene: 9. Germline CDR1 SGHAT, CDR2 FQNNGV. Written as DNA, the CDR3 is TGTGCCAGCAGAAATCTACGAGCGGGAGGGTCCTACAATGAGCAGTTCTTC. This codes for CASRNLRAGGSYNEQFF.

Comments on this clonotype: One end of the junction varies from germline; a read error may be responsible. The chain uses TRBV5-1 and TRBJ1-1, with a weak D call TRBD1 (6 bases). The CDR3 is 15 residues long. Germline CDR1 and CDR2: SGHRS and YFSETQ. The CDR3 nucleotides are TGCGCCAGCAGCTTGCAGGGGCGAGGGACCACTGAAGCCTTCTTT. It encodes CASSLQGRGTTEAFF.